A selection of T cell receptor beta chains follows, all from one sample in a study of shared clonotypes between healthy human individuals. Method: immunoSEQ multiplex PCR; TCRdb's copy keeps in-frame clones and lacks some. Of around 2.5 million clones listed, 80% to 95% are singletons. Sequenced: naive CD4+ T cells from PBMCs. These receptor sequences come from a young man in good health. Some clones in this sample may be carry-over from other donors' samples. Each CDR3 is given with its conserved first and last residue. A D gene is named only where the DNA matches it firmly. The size of a clone is reported for some rows only, either as once, few or many, or as a class for expanded clones.

D	size	V	J	CDR3	DNA
-	-	TRBV28	TRBJ1-1	CASSLPRARRNEAFF	TGTGCCAGCAGTTTGCCTAGGGCCCGGCGGAATGAAGCTTTCTTT
TRBD2	-	TRBV28	TRBJ2-1	CASSTQTSGYNEQFF	TGTGCCAGCAGTACACAGACTAGCGGCTACAATGAGCAGTTCTTC
-	once	TRBV11-2	TRBJ2-3	CASAPSARTDTQYF	TGTGCCAGTGCCCCTAGCGCGCGCACAGATACGCAGTATTTT
-	-	TRBV7-6	TRBJ2-5	CASSSRTGKETQYF	TGTGCCAGCAGCTCTCGAACAGGGAAAGAGACCCAGTACTTC
-	-	TRBV18	TRBJ1-1	CASSPTGGYTEAFF	TGTGCCAGCTCACCGACCGGGGGCTACACTGAAGCTTTCTTT
-	-	TRBV20-1	TRBJ2-1	CSAPARWQFF	TGCAGTGCCCCGGCGAGATGGCAGTTCTTC
-	once	TRBV5-1	TRBJ2-2	CASTQQEGAGELFF	TGCGCCAGCACCCAACAGGAGGGCGCCGGGGAGCTGTTTTTT
TRBD1	-	TRBV4-3	TRBJ1-4	CASSHRTGVNEKLFF	TGCGCCAGCAGCCATCGGACAGGAGTTAATGAAAAACTGTTTTTT
TRBD1	-	TRBV19	TRBJ1-2	CASSKTGDYGYTF	TGTGCCAGTAGTAAGACAGGGGATTATGGCTACACCTTC
-	-	TRBV25-1	TRBJ1-6	CASSLTGPGWNSPLHF	TGTGCCAGCAGCCTTACCGGACCTGGTTGGAATTCACCCCTCCACTTT
TRBD1	-	TRBV11-1	TRBJ2-7	CASSKGQGVYEQYF	TGTGCCAGCAGCAAAGGACAGGGGGTCTACGAGCAGTACTTC
TRBD1	-	TRBV6-5	TRBJ1-2	CASRSDRVFSYTF	TGTGCCAGCAGGTCAGACAGGGTTTTTAGCTACACCTTC
-	-	TRBV19	TRBJ1-2	CASSIRTAPNYGYTF	TGTGCCAGTAGTATCCGGACAGCCCCTAACTATGGCTACACCTTC
-	-	TRBV7-9	TRBJ1-4	CASSQIGEKLFF	TGTGCCAGCAGTCAAATCGGGGAAAAACTGTTTTTT
TRBD1	-	TRBV2	TRBJ2-5	CASSGTGYQETQYF	TGTGCCAGCAGTGGGACAGGGTACCAAGAGACCCAGTACTTC
-	-	TRBV2	TRBJ1-1	CASSIQHPYMNTEAFF	TGTGCCAGCTCCATACAGCATCCCTATATGAACACTGAAGCTTTCTTT
TRBD1	-	TRBV4-1	TRBJ1-4	CASSQATGTEKLFF	TGCGCCAGCAGCCAAGCGACAGGGACTGAAAAACTGTTTTTT
TRBD2	-	TRBV15	TRBJ2-7	CATSRDLAGPYEQYF	TGTGCCACCAGCAGAGATCTAGCGGGGCCCTACGAGCAGTACTTC